One and the same sample provided the 18 T cell receptor beta chains below, sequenced in a study of T cells after yellow fever vaccination. TCRdb reprocessed the 5' RACE reads with MiXCR, giving one entry per CDR3 protein. Of some 500,000 distinct CDR3 sequences in the sample, roughly 13% are singletons; the top ten hold around an eighth. Material: PBMCs, obtained on the day of the yellow fever booster vaccination. Every receptor here comes from a man in his thirties or forties who received the YFV17D yellow fever vaccine.

This clonotype was detected only a few times. V gene TRBV6-2 or TRBV6-3 combines with J gene TRBJ2-1; the match to TRBD2 covers 12 bases. Germline V gene sequence: CDR1 MNHEY, CDR2 SVGEGT. Trimming at V came to 2 bases and at J to 1 base, leaving 15 bases not matched to a gene. The CDR3 consists of 21 residues. CDR3: CASSYRYFGTSGHLSYNEQFF. The DNA for the CDR3 is TGTGCCAGCAGTTACCGGTATTTCGGGACTAGCGGGCACCTATCCTACAATGAGCAGTTCTTC.

This clonotype was counted many times. The chain combines TRBV29-1 with TRBJ2-5; 8 positions match TRBD2. CDR1 and CDR2 from the germline V gene are SQVTM and ANQGSEA. This CDR3 region has 12 residues. Losses at the gene ends were 5 bases for V and 5 bases for J; bases not matched to a gene: 4. The CDR3 region is CSVIAGSETQYF. Written as DNA, the CDR3 is TGCAGCGTTATAGCGGGATCTGAGACCCAGTACTTC. The whole variable domain, filled in from reference TRBV29-1 and TRBJ2-5, reads SAVISQKPSRDICQRGTSLTIQCQVDSQVTMMFWYRQQPGQSLTLIATANQGSEATYESGFVIDKFPISRPNLTFSTLTVSNMSPEDSSIYLCSVIAGSETQYFGPGTRLLVL.

V is TRBV27 and J is TRBJ2-7; D ambiguous. With 8 bases removed from V and 7 bases from J, the gap between germline ends came to 15 bases. The germline V gene encodes CDR1 MNHEY and CDR2 SMNVEV (reference sequence). This CDR3 region has 12 residues. For the CDR3, the DNA is TGTGCCAGCTCGAGAGTCCTTGGGGAGCAGTACTTC. It encodes CASSRVLGEQYF.

This clonotype was seen only a few times. The V call is TRBV12-3 or TRBV12-4, the J call TRBJ2-1, with 11 bases aligning to TRBD2. The junction had 6 bases not matched to a gene; V was cut back by 5 bases and J by 6 bases. This CDR3 has 15 amino acids. In DNA, the CDR3 is TGTGCCAGCAGTCCCCTGGGGACTAGCGGCAATGAGCAGTTCTTC. Translating it yields CASSPLGTSGNEQFF.

This clonotype was found many times. This chain joins TRBV28 and TRBJ2-7; D is unclear. The CDR3 extends over 12 amino acids. CDR1 is MDHEN and CDR2 is SYDVKM in the germline V gene. V was pared by 5 bases and J by 2 bases, with 7 bases between. The CDR3 DNA is TGTGCCAGCAGTATTAGGACCTACGAGCAGTACTTC. This sequence encodes CASSIRTYEQYF.

This clonotype was seen only a few times. The gene calls are TRBV18 and TRBJ2-7; 7 nucleotides agree with TRBD2. The CDR3 consists of 15 residues. CDR1 and CDR2 (germline): KGHSH, LQKENI. The V gene end was trimmed by 5 bases and the J gene end by 5 bases; junction bases not matched to a gene: 12. The CDR3 region has the DNA TGTGCCAGCTCAGCCCTAGCGGAAAAGGGGAACGAGCAGTACTTC. Translated: CASSALAEKGNEQYF.

Only a few counts were recorded for this clonotype. V gene TRBV12-3 or TRBV12-4 combines with J gene TRBJ2-5; no clear D. Trimming removed 5 bases at V and 7 bases at J, with 17 bases between. The CDR3 runs to 14 residues. Here the CDR3 reads CASSLYRNWGTQYF. CDR3 nucleotides: TGTGCCAGCAGTCTCTACCGTAACTGGGGGACCCAGTACTTC.

This clonotype turned up a few times. The chain is built from TRBV20-1 and TRBJ2-3; D perhaps matches TRBD2 (6 bases). Trimming removed 6 bases from V and 3 bases from J, with 16 bases in between. Germline CDR1 is DFQATT and CDR2 is SNEGSKA (reference sequence). There are 14 residues in the CDR3. The DNA of the CDR3 is TGCAGTGCGGGCTCACGCGGGGCGACAGATACGCAGTATTTT. Translation gives CSAGSRGATDTQYF.

This clonotype showed up many times. The chain joins TRBV12-3 or TRBV12-4 to TRBJ2-2, with D hard to call. The CDR3 is made up of 13 amino acids. Trimming cost V 2 bases and J 6 bases, with 7 bases left between them. The CDR3 loop is CASSLNPPGELFF. For the CDR3, the DNA is TGTGCCAGCAGTTTAAACCCCCCCGGGGAGCTGTTTTTT.

Comment on this clonotype: Germline and junction disagree at one end, which may indicate a read error. The chain employs TRBV5-6 and TRBJ2-7; 10 bases fit TRBD1. Germline V gene lookup returns CDR1 SGHDT and CDR2 YYEEEE. The CDR3 covers 15 residues. Here the CDR3 DNA reads TGTGACAGCAGCTTGGACGGGACAGGGGCCTACGAGCAGTACTTC. Amino acids: CDSSLDGTGAYEQYF.

The chain links TRBV15 to TRBJ1-1; D uncertain. Trimming cost V 0 bases and J 8 bases, with 13 bases left between them. In germline, CDR1 is LNHNV, CDR2 YYDKDF (reference sequence). The CDR3 has 14 amino acids. The CDR3 loop is CATSRDRPTAEAFF. The CDR3 coding sequence is TGTGCCACCAGCAGAGATAGGCCCACGGCCGAAGCTTTCTTT.

The CDR3 reads CASSQLAGGLNTGELFF. The CDR3 DNA sequence: TGTGCCAGCAGCCAACTAGCGGGAGGATTGAACACCGGGGAGCTGTTTTTT. The chain combines TRBV7-2 with TRBJ2-2; 12 nucleotides match TRBD2. The ends lost 5 bases at V and 1 base at J; junction bases unmatched: 5. This CDR3 region has 17 residues. Germline V lookup: CDR1 SGHTA, CDR2 FQGNSA.

The table lists this clonotype with a few counts. The chain combines TRBV7-9 with TRBJ1-5, with 7 bases aligning to TRBD1. With 1 base clipped from V and 4 bases from J, the junction kept 7 bases outside the gene matches. The germline gives CDR1 SEHNR, CDR2 FQNEAQ (reference sequence). The CDR3 consists of 16 residues. The CDR3 here is CASSLGAGGVNQPQHF. The DNA of the CDR3 is TGTGCCAGCAGCTTAGGGGCAGGGGGAGTAAATCAGCCCCAGCATTTT. Complete variable domain (other parts from reference TRBV7-9 and TRBJ1-5): DTGVSQNPRHKITKRGQNVTFRCDPISEHNRLYWYRQTLGQGPEFLTYFQNEAQLEKSRLLSDRFSAERPKGSFSTLEIQRTEQGDSAMYLCASSLGAGGVNQPQHFGDGTRLSIL.

This CDR3 is CASSHRTSGSISYNEQFF. For the CDR3, the DNA is TGTGCCAGCAGCCACAGGACTAGCGGGAGTATCTCCTACAATGAGCAGTTCTTC. This chain connects TRBV6-5 to TRBJ2-1; 13 bases align to TRBD2. V was pared by 6 bases and J by 0 bases, with 8 bases of the junction left unmatched. Germline V gene lookup returns CDR1 MNHEY and CDR2 SVGAGI. This CDR3 contains 18 residues.

This clonotype was recorded many times. The chain carries TRBV4-1 and TRBJ1-2, with TRBD1 matching 7 bases. Trimming cost V 4 bases and J 8 bases; bases outside gene matches: 10. Per germline, CDR1 MGHRA and CDR2 YSYEKL. The CDR3 runs to 14 residues. DNA of the CDR3: TGCGCCAGCAGCCTCCGGGACAGAGGGACCGGCTACACCTTC. Amino acids: CASSLRDRGTGYTF.

A few counts support this clonotype. The chain links TRBV7-2 to TRBJ2-1; 8 bases align to TRBD2. CDR3 length: 16 residues. Germline CDR1 is SGHTA and CDR2 is FQGNSA. V shed 1 base and J 10 bases; nucleotides not matched to a gene: 12. CDR3 nucleotide sequence: TGTGCCAGCAGCTTAGGGCTAGCGGGCGCCCAGGGGGAGCAGTTCTTC. As protein: CASSLGLAGAQGEQFF. The full variable domain, completed using reference TRBV7-2 and TRBJ2-1, is GAGVSQSPSNKVTEKGKDVELRCDPISGHTALYWYRQSLGQGLEFLIYFQGNSAPDKSGLPSDRFSAERTGGSVSTLTIQRTQQEDSAVYLCASSLGLAGAQGEQFFGPGTRLTVL.

This clonotype was detected a few times. The chain recombines TRBV7-8 with TRBJ2-1; weak D call: TRBD2 (6 bases). V was shortened by 8 bases and J by 3 bases, with 17 bases between the two germline ends. The length of the CDR3 is 15 residues. The germline gives CDR1 SGHVS, CDR2 FQNEAQ. The CDR3 here is CASLFGASDYNEQFF. CDR3 in DNA: TGTGCCAGCCTCTTCGGGGCTAGCGACTACAATGAGCAGTTCTTC.

The CDR3: CASGRSIGAYNEQFF. The CDR3 nucleotides are TGTGCTAGTGGTCGATCCATAGGAGCCTACAATGAGCAGTTCTTC. V usage is TRBV12-5 and J usage is TRBJ2-1; D unclear. CDR3 length equals 15 residues. Per germline, CDR1 LGHNT and CDR2 FRNRAP. V was cut by 5 bases and J by 2 bases, with 13 bases left in between.